This passage covers 7 T cell receptor beta chains from one sample sequenced in a study of shared clonotypes between healthy human individuals. Method: immunoSEQ multiplex PCR; TCRdb's copy keeps in-frame clones and lacks some. The data contain 600,000 to 750,000 clones, 55% to 75% of them singletons. Specimen: memory CD4+ T cells sorted from blood. Subset indicated: CD45RA-negative fraction. These receptors were obtained from a woman aged 25 to 39 in good health.

The CDR3 region has the DNA TGTGCCAGCAGGGCCGCACTAGCGGGAGGGCCTAAGCAGTACTTC. Its translation is CASRAALAGGPKQYF. The chain carries TRBV2 and TRBJ2-7; TRBD2 matches at 13 bases. V was pared by 6 bases and J by 8 bases, with 10 bases of the junction left unmatched. CDR1 and CDR2 (germline): SNHLY, FYNNEI. The CDR3 consists of 15 residues. Using reference TRBV2 and TRBJ2-7 for the parts outside the CDR3, the full variable domain is EPEVTQTPSHQVTQMGQEVILRCVPISNHLYFYWYRQILGQKVEFLVSFYNNEISEKSEIFDDQFSVERPDGSNFTLKIRSTKLEDSAMYFCASRAALAGGPKQYFGPGTRLTVT.

The chain has TRBV18 and TRBJ2-7; unclear D gene. The germline V gene has CDR1 KGHSH and CDR2 LQKENI. V was shortened by 3 bases and J by 2 bases, with 11 bases between the two germline ends. CDR3 size: 14 residues. The DNA of the CDR3 is TGTGCCAGCTCACCGACACGGCAGGCCTACGAGCAGTACTTC. Its protein product is CASSPTRQAYEQYF.

DNA for the CDR3: TGCGCCAGCGCCCCCTATGGAGGGGGCTTAGGGGAGCTGTTTTTT. Its translation is CASAPYGGGLGELFF. This chain uses TRBV5-1 with TRBJ2-2; D is perhaps TRBD1 (7 bases). The length of the CDR3 is 15 residues. V was pared by 7 bases and J by 8 bases, with 21 bases between. Looked up from germline, CDR1 is SGHRS and CDR2 is YFSETQ.

The count of this clone is one. This sequence joins TRBV5-8 and TRBJ1-4; no definite D call. The CDR3 length is 13 residues. Per germline, CDR1 SGHTS and CDR2 YDEGEE. With 3 bases removed from V and 10 bases from J, the gap between germline ends came to 13 bases. CDR3 DNA: TGTGCCAGCAGCTCCGCAGAAGGGCGAAAACTGTTTTTT. Translation: CASSSAEGRKLFF.

The chain employs TRBV18 and TRBJ1-2, with D unclear. This CDR3 comprises 17 residues. V lost 6 bases to trimming and J lost 6 bases, with 26 bases between them. Germline loops: CDR1 KGHSH, CDR2 LQKENI. Here the CDR3 reads CASSSNGGLDVGHGYTF. CDR3 in DNA: TGTGCCAGCTCCTCAAATGGAGGACTAGATGTAGGGCATGGCTACACCTTC.

Only one count was recorded for this clone. This chain links TRBV5-1 with TRBJ1-6, with D perhaps matching TRBD1 (5 bases). V was shortened by 7 bases and J by 7 bases, with 15 bases between the two germline ends. Germline V gene lookup returns CDR1 SGHRS and CDR2 YFSETQ. The CDR3 is made up of 14 amino acids. DNA of the CDR3: TGCGCCAGCGGCTCGGAGGCAGGGAATTCACCCCTCCACTTT. Translation: CASGSEAGNSPLHF.

V is TRBV7-2 and J is TRBJ2-3, with D possibly being TRBD1 (5 bases). The CDR3 covers 14 residues. Trimming shortened V by 7 bases and J by 2 bases, and 13 bases separated the two germline ends. Germline V lookup: CDR1 SGHTA, CDR2 FQGNSA. CDR3 residues: CASKLGQNTDTQYF. CDR3 coding DNA: TGTGCCAGCAAGCTGGGGCAAAACACAGATACGCAGTATTTT.